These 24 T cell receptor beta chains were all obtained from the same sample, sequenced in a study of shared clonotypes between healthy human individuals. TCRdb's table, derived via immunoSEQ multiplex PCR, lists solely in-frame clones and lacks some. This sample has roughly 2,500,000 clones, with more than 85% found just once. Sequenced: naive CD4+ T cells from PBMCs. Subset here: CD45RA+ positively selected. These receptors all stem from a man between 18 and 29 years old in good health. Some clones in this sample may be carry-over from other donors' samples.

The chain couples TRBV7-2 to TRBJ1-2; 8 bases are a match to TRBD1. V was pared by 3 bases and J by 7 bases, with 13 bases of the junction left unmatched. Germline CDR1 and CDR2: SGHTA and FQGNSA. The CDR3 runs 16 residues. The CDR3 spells CASSFPDSRGLGGYTF. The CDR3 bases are TGTGCCAGCAGCTTCCCCGATAGCAGGGGGCTGGGTGGCTACACCTTC.

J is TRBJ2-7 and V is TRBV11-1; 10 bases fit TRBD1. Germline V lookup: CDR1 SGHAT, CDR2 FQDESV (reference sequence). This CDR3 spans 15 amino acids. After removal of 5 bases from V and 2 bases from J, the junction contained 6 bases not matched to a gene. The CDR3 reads CASSILGTGAYEQYF. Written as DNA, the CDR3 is TGTGCCAGCAGCATCCTCGGGACAGGGGCCTACGAGCAGTACTTC.

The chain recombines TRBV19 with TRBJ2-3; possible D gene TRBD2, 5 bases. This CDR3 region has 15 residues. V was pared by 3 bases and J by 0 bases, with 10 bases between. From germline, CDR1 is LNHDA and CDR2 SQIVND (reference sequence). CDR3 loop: CASSMRVSSTDTQYF. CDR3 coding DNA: TGTGCCAGTAGTATGAGGGTCTCTAGCACAGATACGCAGTATTTT. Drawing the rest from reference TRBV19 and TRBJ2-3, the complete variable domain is DGGITQSPKYLFRKEGQNVTLSCEQNLNHDAMYWYRQDPGQGLRLIYYSQIVNDFQKGDIAEGYSVSREKKESFPLTVTSAQKNPTAFYLCASSMRVSSTDTQYFGPGTRLTVL.

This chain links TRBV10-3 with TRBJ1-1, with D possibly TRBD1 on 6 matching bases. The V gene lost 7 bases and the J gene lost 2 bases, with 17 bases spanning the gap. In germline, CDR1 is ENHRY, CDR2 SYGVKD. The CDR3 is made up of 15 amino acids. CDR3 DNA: TGTGCCATCAAACGGACAGAGGCACCAAACACTGAAGCTTTCTTT. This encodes CAIKRTEAPNTEAFF.

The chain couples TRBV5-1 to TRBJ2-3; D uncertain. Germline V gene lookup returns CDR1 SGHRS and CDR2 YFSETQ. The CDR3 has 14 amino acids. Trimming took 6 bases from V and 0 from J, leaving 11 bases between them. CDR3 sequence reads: CASNKASSTDTQYF. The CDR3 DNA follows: TGCGCCAGCAATAAGGCCTCTAGCACAGATACGCAGTATTTT. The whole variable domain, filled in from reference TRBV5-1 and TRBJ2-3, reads KAGVTQTPRYLIKTRGQQVTLSCSPISGHRSVSWYQQTPGQGLQFLFEYFSETQRNKGNFPGRFSGRQFSNSRSEMNVSTLELGDSALYLCASNKASSTDTQYFGPGTRLTVL.

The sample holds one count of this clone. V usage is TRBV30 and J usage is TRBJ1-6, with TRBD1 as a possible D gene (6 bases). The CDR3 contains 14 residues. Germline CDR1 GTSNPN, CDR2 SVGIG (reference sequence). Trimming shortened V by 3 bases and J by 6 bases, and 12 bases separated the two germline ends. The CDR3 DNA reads TGTGCCTGGAGGAGGGGGGGACCTAATTCACCCCTCCACTTT. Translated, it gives CAWRRGGPNSPLHF.

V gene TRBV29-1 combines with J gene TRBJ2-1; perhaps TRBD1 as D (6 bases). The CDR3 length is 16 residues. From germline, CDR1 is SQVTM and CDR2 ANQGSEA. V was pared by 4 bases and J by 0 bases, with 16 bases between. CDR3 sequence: CSVGTAIHSSYNEQFF. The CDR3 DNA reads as TGCAGCGTTGGGACAGCCATTCACAGCTCCTACAATGAGCAGTTCTTC.

The CDR3 region has the DNA TGTGCTAGTGGTTCCCCTGGGACTAAGACCGGGGAGCTGTTTTTT. Translation gives CASGSPGTKTGELFF. J is TRBJ2-2 and V is TRBV12-5; 7 bases map to TRBD2. The CDR3 contains 15 residues. J gave up 5 bases and V 4 bases, and 7 bases lay outside the gene matches. Germline values: CDR1 LGHNT, CDR2 FRNRAP.

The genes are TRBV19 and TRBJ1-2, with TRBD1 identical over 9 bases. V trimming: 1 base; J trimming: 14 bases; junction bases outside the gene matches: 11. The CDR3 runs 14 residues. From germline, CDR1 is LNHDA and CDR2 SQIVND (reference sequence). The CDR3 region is CASSIARDRVADTF. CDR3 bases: TGTGCCAGTAGTATAGCACGGGACAGGGTCGCTGATACCTTC.

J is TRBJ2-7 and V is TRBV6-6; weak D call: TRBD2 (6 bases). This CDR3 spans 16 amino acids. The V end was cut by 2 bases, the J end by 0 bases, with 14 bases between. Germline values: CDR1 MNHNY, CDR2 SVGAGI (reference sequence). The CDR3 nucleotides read TGTGCCAGCAGTTACGGTGGGGTAGCGGTCTCCTACGAGCAGTACTTC. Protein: CASSYGGVAVSYEQYF.

CDR3 residues: CASSLSGGIYEQYF. The CDR3 bases are TGTGCCAGCAGTTTAAGTGGAGGGATCTACGAGCAGTACTTC. V is TRBV28 and J is TRBJ2-7, with TRBD2 as a possible D gene (6 bases). CDR1 and CDR2 from the germline V gene are MDHEN and SYDVKM. The ends were cut back, 2 bases at V and 3 bases at J, with 11 bases in the middle. The CDR3 contains 14 residues.

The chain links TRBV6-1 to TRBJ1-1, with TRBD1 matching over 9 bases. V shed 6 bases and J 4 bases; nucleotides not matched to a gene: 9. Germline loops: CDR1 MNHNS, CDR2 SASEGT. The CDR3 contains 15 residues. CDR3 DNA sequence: TGTGCCAGCAGGGACAGGGGAGCCCGGACCACTGAAGCTTTCTTT. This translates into CASRDRGARTTEAFF.

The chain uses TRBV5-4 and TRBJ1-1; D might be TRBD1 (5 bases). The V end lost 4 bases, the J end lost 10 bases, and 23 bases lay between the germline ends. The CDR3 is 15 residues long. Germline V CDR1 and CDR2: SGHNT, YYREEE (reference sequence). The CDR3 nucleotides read TGTGCCAGCAGCCAAAACCCACAGGAGATGGTAGGAGCTTTCTTT. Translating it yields CASSQNPQEMVGAFF.

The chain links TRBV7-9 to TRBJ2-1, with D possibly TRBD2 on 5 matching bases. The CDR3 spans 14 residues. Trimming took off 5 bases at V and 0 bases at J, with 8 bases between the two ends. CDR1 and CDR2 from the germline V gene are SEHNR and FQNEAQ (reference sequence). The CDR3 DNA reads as TGTGCCAGCAGCCGTGAGGGCTCCTACAATGAGCAGTTCTTC. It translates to CASSREGSYNEQFF.

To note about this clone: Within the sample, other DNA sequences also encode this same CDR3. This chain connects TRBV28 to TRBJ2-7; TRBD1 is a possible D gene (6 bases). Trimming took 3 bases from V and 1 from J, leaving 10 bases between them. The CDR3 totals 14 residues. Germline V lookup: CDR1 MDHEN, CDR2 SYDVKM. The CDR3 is CASSFRGSSYEQYF. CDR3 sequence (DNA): TGTGCCAGCAGTTTCAGGGGTTCGTCCTACGAGCAGTACTTC.

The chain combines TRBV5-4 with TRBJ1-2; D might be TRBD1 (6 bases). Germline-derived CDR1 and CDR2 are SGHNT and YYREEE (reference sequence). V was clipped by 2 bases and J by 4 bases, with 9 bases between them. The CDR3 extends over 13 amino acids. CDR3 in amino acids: CASSLRQVYGYTF. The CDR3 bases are TGTGCCAGCAGCTTAAGACAGGTCTATGGCTACACCTTC.

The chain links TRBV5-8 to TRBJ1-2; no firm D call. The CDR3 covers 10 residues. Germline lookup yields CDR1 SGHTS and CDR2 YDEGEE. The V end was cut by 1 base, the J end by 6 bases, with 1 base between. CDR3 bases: TGTGCCAGCAGCTTGAATGGCTACACCTTC. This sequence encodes CASSLNGYTF.

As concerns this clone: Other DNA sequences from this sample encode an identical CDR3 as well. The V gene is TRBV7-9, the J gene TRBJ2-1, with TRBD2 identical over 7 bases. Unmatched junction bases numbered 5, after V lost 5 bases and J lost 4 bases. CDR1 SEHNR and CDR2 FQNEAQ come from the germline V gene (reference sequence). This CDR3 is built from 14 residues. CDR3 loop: CASSPSGSYNEQFF. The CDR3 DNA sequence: TGTGCCAGCAGCCCTAGCGGTTCTTACAATGAGCAGTTCTTC. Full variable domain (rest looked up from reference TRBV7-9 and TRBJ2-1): DTGVSQNPRHKITKRGQNVTFRCDPISEHNRLYWYRQTLGQGPEFLTYFQNEAQLEKSRLLSDRFSAERPKGSFSTLEIQRTEQGDSAMYLCASSPSGSYNEQFFGPGTRLTVL.

CDR3 sequence: CASAPGPSTGELFF. Written as DNA, the CDR3 is TGTGCCAGTGCGCCGGGACCGAGCACCGGGGAGCTGTTTTTT. The gene calls are TRBV19 and TRBJ2-2; the D call may be TRBD1 or TRBD2 (5 bases each). CDR3 length: 14 amino acids. V shed 8 bases and J shed 4 bases, with 14 bases lying between them. CDR1 is LNHDA, CDR2 SQIVND, per germline (reference sequence).

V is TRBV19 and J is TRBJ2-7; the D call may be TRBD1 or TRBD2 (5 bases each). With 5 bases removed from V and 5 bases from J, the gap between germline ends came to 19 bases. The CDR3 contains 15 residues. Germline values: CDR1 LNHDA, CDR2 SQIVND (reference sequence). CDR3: CASSARDGMIDEQYF. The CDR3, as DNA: TGTGCCAGTAGTGCTCGGGACGGTATGATAGACGAGCAGTACTTC.

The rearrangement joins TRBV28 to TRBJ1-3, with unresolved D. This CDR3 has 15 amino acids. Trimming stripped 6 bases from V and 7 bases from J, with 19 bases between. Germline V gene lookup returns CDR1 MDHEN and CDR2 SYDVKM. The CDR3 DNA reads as TGTGCCAGCAGCCCACATACCCAGGCCTCCAACACCATATATTTT. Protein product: CASSPHTQASNTIYF.

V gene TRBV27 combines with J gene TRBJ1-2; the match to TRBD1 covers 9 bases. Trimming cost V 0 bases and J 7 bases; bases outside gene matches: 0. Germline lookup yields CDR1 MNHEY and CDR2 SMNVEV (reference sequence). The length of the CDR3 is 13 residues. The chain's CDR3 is CASSLSDRGGYTF. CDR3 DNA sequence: TGTGCCAGCAGTTTATCGGACAGGGGTGGCTACACCTTC.

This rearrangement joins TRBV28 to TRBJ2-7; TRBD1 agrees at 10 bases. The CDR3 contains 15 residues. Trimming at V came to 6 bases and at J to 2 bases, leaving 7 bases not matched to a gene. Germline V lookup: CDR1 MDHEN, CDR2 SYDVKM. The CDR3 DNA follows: TGTGCCAGCAGCCAAGGGGACAGGGGAACCTACGAGCAGTACTTC. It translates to CASSQGDRGTYEQYF.

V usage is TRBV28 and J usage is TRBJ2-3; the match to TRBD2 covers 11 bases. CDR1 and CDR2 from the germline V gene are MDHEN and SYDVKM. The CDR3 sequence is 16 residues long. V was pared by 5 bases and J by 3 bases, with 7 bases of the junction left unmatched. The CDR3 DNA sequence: TGTGCCAGCAGTATCGGGACTAGCGGAATTACAGATACGCAGTATTTT. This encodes CASSIGTSGITDTQYF.